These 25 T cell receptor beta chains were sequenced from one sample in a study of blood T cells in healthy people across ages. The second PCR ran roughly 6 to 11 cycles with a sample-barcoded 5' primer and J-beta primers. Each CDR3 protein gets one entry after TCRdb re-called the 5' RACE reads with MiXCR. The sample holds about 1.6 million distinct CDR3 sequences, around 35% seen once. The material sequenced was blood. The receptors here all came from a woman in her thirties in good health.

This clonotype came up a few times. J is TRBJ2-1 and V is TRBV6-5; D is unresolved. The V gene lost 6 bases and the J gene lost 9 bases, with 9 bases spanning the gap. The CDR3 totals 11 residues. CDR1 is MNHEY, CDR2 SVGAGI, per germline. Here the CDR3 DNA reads TGTGCCAGCAGCAGACTCGGTGAGCAGTTCTTC. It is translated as CASSRLGEQFF.

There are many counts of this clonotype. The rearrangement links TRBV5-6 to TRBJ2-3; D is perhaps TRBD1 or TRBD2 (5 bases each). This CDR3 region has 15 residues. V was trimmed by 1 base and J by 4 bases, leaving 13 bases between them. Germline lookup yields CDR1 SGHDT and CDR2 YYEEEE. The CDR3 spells CASSLSGDAADTQYF. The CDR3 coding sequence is TGTGCCAGCAGCTTGAGTGGGGACGCAGCAGATACGCAGTATTTT. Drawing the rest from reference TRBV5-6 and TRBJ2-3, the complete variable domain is DAGVTQSPTHLIKTRGQQVTLRCSPKSGHDTVSWYQQALGQGPQFIFQYYEEEERQRGNFPDRFSGHQFPNYSSELNVNALLLGDSALYLCASSLSGDAADTQYFGPGTRLTVL.

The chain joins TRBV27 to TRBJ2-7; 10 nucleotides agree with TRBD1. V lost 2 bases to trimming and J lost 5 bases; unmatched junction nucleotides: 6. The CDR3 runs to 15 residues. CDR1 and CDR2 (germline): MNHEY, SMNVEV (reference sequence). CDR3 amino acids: CASSLGTGARNEQYF. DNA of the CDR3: TGTGCCAGCAGTTTAGGGACAGGGGCCCGAAACGAGCAGTACTTC.

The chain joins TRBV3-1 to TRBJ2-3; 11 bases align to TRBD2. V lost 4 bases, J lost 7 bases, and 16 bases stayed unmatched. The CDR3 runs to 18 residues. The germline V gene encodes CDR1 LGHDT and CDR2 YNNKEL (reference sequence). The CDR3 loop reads CASSLRLAGLPHLNTQYF. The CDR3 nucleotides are TGTGCCAGCAGCCTTAGACTAGCGGGACTACCACACCTGAATACGCAGTATTTT.

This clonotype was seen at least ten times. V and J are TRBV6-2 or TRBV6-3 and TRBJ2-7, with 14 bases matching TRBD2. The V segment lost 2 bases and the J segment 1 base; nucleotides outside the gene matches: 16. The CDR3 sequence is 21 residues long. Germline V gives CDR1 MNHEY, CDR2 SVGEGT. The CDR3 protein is CASSYTGSPGLAGAISYEQYF. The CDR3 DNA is TGTGCCAGCAGTTACACCGGGAGCCCGGGACTAGCGGGAGCGATTTCCTACGAGCAGTACTTC.

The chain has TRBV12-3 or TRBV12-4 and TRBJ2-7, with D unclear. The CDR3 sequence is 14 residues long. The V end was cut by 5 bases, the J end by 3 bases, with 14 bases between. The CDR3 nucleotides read TGTGCCAGCAGTCCCGGAAGTCTGGGCTACGAGCAGTACTTC. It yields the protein CASSPGSLGYEQYF.

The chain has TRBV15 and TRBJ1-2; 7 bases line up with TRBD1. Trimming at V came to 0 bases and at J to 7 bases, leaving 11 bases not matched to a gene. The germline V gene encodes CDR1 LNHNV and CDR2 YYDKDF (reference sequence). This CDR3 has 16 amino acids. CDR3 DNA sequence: TGTGCCACCAGCAGAGATCCGAAAGGGGGCTTATCTGGCTACACCTTC. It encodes CATSRDPKGGLSGYTF. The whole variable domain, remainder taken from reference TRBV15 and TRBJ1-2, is DAMVIQNPRYQVTQFGKPVTLSCSQTLNHNVMYWYQQKSSQAPKLLFHYYDKDFNNEADTPDNFQSRRPNTSFCFLDIRSPGLGDTAMYLCATSRDPKGGLSGYTFGSGTRLTVV.

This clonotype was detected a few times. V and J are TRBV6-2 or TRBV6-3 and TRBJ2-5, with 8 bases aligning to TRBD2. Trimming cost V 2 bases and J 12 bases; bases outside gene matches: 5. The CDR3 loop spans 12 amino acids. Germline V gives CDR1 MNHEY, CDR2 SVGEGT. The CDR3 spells CASSYRAGREYF. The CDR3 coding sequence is TGTGCCAGCAGTTACCGCGCCGGGAGGGAGTACTTC.

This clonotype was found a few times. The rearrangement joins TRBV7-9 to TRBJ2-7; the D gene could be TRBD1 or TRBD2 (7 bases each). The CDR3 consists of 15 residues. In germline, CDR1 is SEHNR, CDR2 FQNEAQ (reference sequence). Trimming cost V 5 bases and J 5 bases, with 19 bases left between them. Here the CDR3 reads CASSPRTRGLDEQYF. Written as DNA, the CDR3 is TGTGCCAGCAGCCCTCGGACTAGGGGGCTAGACGAGCAGTACTTC.

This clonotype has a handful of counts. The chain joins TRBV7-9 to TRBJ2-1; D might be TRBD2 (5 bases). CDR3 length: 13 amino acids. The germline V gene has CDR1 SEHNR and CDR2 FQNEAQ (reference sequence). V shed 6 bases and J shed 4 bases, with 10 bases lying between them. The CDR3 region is CASSSQRYNEQFF. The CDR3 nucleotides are TGTGCCAGCAGTAGTCAGCGGTACAATGAGCAGTTCTTC.

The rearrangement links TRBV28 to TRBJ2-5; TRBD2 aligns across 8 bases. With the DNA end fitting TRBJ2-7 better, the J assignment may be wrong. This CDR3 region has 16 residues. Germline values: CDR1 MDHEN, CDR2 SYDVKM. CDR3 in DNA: TGTGCCAGCAGTTCCCGCGCGGGGGGCCACGGGGGCGAGCAGTACTTC. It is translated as CASSSRAGGHGGEQYF.

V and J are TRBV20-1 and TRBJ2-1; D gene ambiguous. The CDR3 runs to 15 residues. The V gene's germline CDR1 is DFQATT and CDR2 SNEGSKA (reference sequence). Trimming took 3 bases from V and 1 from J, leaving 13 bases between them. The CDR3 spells CSARSSLGSYNEQFF. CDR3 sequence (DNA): TGCAGTGCTAGGAGTTCACTCGGGTCCTACAATGAGCAGTTCTTC.

This CDR3 reads CAISEHLVATNEKLFF. CDR3 bases: TGTGCCATCAGTGAACATCTAGTTGCAACTAATGAAAAACTGTTTTTT. J is TRBJ1-4 and V is TRBV10-3; D gene ambiguous. This CDR3 comprises 16 residues. Germline values: CDR1 ENHRY, CDR2 SYGVKD. With 3 bases removed from V and 0 bases from J, the gap between germline ends came to 11 bases.

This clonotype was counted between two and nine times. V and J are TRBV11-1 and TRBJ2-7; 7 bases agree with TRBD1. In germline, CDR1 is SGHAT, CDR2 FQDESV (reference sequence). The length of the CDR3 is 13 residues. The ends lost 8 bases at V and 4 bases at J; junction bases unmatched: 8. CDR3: CASPGQASYEQYF. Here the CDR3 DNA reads TGTGCCAGCCCCGGACAGGCATCTTACGAGCAGTACTTC. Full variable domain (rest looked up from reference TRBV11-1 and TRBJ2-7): EAEVAQSPRYKITEKSQAVAFWCDPISGHATLYWYRQILGQGPELLVQFQDESVVDDSQLPKDRFSAERLKGVDSTLKIQPAELGDSAMYLCASPGQASYEQYFGPGTRLTVT.

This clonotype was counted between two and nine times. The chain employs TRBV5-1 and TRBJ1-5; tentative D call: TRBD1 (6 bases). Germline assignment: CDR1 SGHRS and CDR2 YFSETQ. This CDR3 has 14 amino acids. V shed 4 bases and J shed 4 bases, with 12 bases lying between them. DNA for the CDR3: TGCGCCAGCAGCCCAGGGGCGACAAATCAGCCCCAGCATTTT. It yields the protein CASSPGATNQPQHF.

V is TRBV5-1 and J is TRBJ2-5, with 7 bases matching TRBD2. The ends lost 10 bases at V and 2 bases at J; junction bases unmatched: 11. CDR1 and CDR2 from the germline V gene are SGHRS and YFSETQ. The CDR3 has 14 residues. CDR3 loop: CARGRGEAQETQYF. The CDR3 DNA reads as TGCGCCCGCGGACGGGGGGAGGCTCAAGAGACCCAGTACTTC.

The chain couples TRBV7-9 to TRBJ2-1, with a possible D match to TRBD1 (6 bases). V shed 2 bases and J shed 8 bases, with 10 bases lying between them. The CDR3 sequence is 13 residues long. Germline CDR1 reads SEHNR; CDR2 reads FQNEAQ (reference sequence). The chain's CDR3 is CASSLHRADEQFF. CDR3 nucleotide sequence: TGTGCCAGCAGCTTACACAGGGCTGATGAGCAGTTCTTC.

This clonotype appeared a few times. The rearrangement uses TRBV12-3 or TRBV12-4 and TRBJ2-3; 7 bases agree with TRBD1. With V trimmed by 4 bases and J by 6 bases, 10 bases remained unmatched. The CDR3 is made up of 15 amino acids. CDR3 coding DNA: TGTGCCAGCAGTTCGCCGACAGGGAATGGGGATACGCAGTATTTT. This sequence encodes CASSSPTGNGDTQYF.

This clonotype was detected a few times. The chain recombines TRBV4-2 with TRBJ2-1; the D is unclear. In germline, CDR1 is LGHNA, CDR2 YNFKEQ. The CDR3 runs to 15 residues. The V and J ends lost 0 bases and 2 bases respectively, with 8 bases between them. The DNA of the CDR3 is TGTGCCAGCAGCCAAGACAGACAAGCCTACAATGAGCAGTTCTTC. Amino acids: CASSQDRQAYNEQFF.

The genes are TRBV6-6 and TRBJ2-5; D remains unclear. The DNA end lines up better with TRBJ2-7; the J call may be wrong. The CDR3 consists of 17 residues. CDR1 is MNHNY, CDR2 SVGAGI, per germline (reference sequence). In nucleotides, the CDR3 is TGTGCCAGCAGTTACTCGATAAAATATGGGGTGGGGTACGAGCAGTACTTC. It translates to CASSYSIKYGVGYEQYF.

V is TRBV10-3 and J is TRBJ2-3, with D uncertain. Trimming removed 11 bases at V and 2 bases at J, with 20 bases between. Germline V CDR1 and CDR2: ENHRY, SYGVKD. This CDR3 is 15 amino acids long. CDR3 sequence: CAASSSTSPTDTQYF. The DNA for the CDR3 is TGTGCCGCCAGTAGCTCTACGAGTCCCACAGATACGCAGTATTTT.

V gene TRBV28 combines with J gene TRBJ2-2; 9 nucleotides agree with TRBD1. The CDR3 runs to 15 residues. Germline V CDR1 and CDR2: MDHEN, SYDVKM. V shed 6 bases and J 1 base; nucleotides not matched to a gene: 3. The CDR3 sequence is CASRDRGGNTGELFF. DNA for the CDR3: TGTGCCAGCAGGGACAGGGGAGGGAACACCGGGGAGCTGTTTTTT. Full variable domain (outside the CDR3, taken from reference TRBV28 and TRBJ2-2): DVKVTQSSRYLVKRTGEKVFLECVQDMDHENMFWYRQDPGLGLRLIYFSYDVKMKEKGDIPEGYSVSREKKERFSLILESASTNQTSMYLCASRDRGGNTGELFFGEGSRLTVL.

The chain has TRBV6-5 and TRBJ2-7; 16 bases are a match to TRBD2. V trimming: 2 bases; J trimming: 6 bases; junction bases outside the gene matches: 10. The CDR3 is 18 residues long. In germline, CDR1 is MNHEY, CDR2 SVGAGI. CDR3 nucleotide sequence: TGTGCCAGCAGTTACGGCGGGACTAGCGGGGGGGCCCGAGGCGAGCAGTACTTC. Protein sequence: CASSYGGTSGGARGEQYF.

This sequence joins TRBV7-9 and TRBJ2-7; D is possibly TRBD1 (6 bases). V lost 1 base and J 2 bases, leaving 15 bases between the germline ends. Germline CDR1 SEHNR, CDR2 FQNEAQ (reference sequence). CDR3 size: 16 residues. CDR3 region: CASSLGPPGVPYEQYF. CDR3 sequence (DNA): TGTGCCAGCAGCTTAGGACCGCCAGGGGTTCCCTACGAGCAGTACTTC.

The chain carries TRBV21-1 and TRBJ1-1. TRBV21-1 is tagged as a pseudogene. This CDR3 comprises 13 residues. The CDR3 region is CARGSFMNTEAFF. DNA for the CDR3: TGTGCTAGGGGCAGTTTCATGAACACTGAAGCTTTCTTT.